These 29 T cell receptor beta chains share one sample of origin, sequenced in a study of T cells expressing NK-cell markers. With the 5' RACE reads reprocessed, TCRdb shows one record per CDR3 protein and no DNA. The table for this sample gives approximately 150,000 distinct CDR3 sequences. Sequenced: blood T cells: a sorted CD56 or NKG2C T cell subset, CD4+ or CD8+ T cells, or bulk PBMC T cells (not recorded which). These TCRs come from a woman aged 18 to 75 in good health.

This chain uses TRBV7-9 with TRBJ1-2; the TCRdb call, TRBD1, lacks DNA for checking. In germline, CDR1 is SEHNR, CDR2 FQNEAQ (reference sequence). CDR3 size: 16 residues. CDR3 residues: CASSPRTGRPLYGYTF.

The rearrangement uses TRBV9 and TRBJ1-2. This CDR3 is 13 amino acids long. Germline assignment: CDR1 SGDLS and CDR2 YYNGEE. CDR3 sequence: CASSVGLRDGYTF.

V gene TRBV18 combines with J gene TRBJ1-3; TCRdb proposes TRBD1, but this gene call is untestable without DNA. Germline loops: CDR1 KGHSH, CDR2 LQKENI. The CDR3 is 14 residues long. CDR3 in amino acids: CASSSTGNRNTIYF. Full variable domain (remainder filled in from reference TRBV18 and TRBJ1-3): NAGVMQNPRHLVRRRGQEARLRCSPMKGHSHVYWYRQLPEEGLKFMVYLQKENIIDESGMPKERFSAEFPKEGPSILRIQQVVRGDSAAYFCASSSTGNRNTIYFGEGSWLTVV.

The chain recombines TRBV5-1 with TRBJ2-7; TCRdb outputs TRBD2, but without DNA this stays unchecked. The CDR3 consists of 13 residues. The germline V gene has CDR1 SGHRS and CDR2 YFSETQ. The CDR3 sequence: CYSASGESYEQYF.

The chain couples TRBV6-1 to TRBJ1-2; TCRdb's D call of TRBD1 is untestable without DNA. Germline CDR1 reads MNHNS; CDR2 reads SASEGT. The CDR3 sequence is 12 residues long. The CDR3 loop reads CSTGGADYGYTF.

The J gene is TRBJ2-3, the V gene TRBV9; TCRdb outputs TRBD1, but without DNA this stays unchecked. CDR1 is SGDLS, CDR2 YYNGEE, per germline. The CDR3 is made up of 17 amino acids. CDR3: CASSVTPGRGTQVTQYF.

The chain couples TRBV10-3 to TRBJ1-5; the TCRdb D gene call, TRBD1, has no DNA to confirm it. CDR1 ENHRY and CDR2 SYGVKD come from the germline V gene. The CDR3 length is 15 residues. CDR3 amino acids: CAIQDPGGSGQPQHF.

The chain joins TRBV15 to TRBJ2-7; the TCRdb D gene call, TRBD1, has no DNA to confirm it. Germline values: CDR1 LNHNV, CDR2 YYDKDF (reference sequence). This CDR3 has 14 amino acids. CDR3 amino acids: CATSTRQTHREQYF.

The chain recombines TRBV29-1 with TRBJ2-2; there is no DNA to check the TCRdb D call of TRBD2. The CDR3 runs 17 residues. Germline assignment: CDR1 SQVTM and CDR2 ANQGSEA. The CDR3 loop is CSVAGGLAGGRAGELFF.

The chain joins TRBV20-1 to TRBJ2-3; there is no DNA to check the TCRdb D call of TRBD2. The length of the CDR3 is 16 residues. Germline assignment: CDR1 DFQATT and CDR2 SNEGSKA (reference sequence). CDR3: CSAWTSGGRGTDTQYF.

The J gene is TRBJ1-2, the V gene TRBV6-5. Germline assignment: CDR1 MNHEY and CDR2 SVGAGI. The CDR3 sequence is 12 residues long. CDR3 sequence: CASSRDSHGYTF.

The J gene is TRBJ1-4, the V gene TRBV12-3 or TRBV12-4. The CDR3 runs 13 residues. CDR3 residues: CASSPGLLGKLFF.

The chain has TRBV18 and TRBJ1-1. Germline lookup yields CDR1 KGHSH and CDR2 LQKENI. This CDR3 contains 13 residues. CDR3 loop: CASSRDWNTEAFF.

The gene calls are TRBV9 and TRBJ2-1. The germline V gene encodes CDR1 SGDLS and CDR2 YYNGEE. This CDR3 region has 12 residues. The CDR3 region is CASSVSLNEQFF. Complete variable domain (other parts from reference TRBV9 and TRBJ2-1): DSGVTQTPKHLITATGQRVTLRCSPRSGDLSVYWYQQSLDQGLQFLIQYYNGEERAKGNILERFSAQQFPDLHSELNLSSLELGDSALYFCASSVSLNEQFFGPGTRLTVL.

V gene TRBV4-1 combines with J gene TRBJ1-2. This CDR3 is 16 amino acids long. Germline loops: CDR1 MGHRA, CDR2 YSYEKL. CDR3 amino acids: CASSQDYRVANYGYTF.

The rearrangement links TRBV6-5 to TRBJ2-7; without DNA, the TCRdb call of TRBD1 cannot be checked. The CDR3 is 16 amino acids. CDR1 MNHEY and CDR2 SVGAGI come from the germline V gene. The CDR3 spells CASSYRPGTGTYEQYF.

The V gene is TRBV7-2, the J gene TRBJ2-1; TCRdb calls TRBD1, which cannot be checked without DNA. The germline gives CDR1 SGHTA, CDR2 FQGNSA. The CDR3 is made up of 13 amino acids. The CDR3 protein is CASSTRVPGEQFF. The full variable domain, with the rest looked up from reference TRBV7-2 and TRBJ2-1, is GAGVSQSPSNKVTEKGKDVELRCDPISGHTALYWYRQSLGQGLEFLIYFQGNSAPDKSGLPSDRFSAERTGGSVSTLTIQRTQQEDSAVYLCASSTRVPGEQFFGPGTRLTVL.

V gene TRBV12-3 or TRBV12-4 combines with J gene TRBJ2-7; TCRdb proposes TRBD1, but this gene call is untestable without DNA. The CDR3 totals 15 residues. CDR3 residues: CASSLQGTGPYEQYF.

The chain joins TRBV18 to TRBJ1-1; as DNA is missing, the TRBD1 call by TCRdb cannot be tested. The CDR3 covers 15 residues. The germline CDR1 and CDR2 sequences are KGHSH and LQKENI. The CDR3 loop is CASSPDRGRNTEAFF.

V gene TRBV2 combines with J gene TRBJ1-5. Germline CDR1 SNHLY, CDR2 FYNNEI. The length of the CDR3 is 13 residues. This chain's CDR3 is CASSYMAGQPQHF.

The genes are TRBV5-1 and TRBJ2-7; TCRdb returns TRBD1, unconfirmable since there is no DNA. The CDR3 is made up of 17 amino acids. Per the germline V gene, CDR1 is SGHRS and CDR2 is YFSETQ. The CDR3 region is CASSLGISAHQKGEQYF.

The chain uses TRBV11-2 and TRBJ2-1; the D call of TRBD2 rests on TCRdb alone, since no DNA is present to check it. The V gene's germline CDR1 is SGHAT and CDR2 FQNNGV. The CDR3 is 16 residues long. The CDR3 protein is CASSRGGRARYNEQFF.

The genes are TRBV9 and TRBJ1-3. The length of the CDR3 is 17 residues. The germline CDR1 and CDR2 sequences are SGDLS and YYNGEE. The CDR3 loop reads CASSVAGGSFSGNTIYF.

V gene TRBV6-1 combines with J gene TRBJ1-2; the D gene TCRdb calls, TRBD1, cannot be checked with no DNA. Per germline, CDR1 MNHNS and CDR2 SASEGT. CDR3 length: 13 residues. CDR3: CASREIARDGYTF.

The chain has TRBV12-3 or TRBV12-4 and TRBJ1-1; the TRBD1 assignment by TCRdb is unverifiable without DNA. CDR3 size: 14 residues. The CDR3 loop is CASNPGGGITEAFF.

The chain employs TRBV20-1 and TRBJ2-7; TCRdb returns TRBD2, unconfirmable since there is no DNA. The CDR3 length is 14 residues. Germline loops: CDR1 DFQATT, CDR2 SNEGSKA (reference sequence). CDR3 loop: CSAPQAGQAYEQYF.

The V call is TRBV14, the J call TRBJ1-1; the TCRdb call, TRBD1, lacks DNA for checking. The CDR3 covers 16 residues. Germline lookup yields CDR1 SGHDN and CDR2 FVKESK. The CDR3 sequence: CASSYNGQGRAFGAFF.

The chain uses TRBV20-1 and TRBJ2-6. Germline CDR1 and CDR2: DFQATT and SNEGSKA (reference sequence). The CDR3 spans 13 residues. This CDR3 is CSAVVTGANVLTF.

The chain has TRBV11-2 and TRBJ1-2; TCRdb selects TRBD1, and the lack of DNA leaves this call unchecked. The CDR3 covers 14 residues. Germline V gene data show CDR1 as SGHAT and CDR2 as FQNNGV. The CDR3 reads CASSRQGWDYGYTF.